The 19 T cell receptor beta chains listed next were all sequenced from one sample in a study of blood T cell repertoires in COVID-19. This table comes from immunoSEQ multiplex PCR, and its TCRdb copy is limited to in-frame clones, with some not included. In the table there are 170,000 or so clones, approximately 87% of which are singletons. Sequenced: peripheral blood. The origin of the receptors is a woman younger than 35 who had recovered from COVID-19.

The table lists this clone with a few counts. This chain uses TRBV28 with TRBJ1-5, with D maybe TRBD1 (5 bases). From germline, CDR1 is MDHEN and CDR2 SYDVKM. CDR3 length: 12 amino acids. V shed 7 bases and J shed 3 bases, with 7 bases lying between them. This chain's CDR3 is CASTGPNQPQHF. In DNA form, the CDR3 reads TGTGCCAGCACAGGGCCCAATCAGCCCCAGCATTTT.

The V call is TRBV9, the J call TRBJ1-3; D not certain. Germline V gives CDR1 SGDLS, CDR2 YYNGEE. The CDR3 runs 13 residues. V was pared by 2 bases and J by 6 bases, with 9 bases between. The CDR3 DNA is TGTGCCAGCAGCGTGCGGGGTATAAACACCATATATTTT. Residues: CASSVRGINTIYF.

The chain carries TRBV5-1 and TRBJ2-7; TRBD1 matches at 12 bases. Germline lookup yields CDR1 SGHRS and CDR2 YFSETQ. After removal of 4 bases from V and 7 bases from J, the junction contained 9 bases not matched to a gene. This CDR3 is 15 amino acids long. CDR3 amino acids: CASSPLGQGAQEQYV. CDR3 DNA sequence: TGCGCCAGCAGCCCCCTGGGACAGGGGGCGCAGGAGCAGTACGTC.

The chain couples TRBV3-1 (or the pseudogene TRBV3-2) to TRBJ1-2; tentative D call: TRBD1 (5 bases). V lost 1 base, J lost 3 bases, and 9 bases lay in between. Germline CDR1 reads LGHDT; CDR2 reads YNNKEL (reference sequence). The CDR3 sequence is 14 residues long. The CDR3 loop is CASSQAGTYYGYTF. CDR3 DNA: TGTGCCAGCAGCCAAGCAGGGACTTACTATGGCTACACCTTC.

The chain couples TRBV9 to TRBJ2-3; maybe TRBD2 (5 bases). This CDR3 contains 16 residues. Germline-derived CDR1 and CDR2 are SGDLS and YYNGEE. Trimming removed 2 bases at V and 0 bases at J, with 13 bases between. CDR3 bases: TGTGCCAGCAGCGTTCGGGGAACCCTAAGCACAGATACGCAGTATTTT. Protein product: CASSVRGTLSTDTQYF.

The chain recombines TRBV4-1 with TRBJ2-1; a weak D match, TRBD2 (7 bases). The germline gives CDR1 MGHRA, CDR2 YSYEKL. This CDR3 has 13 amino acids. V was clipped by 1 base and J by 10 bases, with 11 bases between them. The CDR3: CASSQGGGGEQFF. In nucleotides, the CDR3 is TGCGCCAGCAGCCAAGGGGGGGGCGGAGAGCAGTTCTTC.

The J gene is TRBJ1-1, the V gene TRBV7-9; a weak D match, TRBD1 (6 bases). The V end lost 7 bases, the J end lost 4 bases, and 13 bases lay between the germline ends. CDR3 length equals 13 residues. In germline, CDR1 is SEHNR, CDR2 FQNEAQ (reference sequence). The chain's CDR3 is CASTARGITEAFF. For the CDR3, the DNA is TGTGCCAGCACCGCTAGGGGGATCACTGAAGCTTTCTTT.

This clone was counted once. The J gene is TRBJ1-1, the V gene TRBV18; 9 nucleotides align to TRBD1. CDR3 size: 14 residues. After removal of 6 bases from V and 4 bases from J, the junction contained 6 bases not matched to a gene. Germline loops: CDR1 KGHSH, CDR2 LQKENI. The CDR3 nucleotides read TGTGCCAGCTCGGTCGACAGGGGGGTCACTGAAGCTTTCTTT. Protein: CASSVDRGVTEAFF. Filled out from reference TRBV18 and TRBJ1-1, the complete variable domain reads NAGVMQNPRHLVRRRGQEARLRCSPMKGHSHVYWYRQLPEEGLKFMVYLQKENIIDESGMPKERFSAEFPKEGPSILRIQQVVRGDSAAYFCASSVDRGVTEAFFGQGTRLTVV.

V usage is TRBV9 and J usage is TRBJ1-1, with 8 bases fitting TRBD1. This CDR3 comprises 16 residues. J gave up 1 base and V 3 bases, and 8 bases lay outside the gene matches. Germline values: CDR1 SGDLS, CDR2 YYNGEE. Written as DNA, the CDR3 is TGTGCCAGCAGCGAGAGACAGGGGCAGTCGAACACTGAAGCTTTCTTT. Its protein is CASSERQGQSNTEAFF.

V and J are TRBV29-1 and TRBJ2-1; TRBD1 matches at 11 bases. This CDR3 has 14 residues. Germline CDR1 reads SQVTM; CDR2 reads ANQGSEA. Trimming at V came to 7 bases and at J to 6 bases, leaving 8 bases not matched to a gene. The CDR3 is CSAGSGQGGNEQFF. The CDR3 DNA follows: TGCAGCGCCGGATCGGGACAGGGGGGCAATGAGCAGTTCTTC.

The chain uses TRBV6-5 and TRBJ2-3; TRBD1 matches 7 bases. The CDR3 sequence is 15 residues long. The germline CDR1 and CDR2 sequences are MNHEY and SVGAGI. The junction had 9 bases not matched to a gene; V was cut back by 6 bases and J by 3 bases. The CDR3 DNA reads TGTGCCAGCAGATACAGGGGCCTCGGGACAGATACGCAGTATTTT. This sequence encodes CASRYRGLGTDTQYF.

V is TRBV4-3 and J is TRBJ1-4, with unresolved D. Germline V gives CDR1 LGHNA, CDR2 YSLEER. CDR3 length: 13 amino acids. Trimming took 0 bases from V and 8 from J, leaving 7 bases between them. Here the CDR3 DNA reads TGCGCCAGCAGCCAAGACCCGGAGGAAAAACTGTTTTTT. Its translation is CASSQDPEEKLFF.

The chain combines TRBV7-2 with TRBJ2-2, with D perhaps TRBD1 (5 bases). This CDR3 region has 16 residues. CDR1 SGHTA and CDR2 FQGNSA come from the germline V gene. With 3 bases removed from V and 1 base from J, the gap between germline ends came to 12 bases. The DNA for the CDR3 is TGTGCCAGCAGCTTGTTCGCAAGGGGGAACACCGGGGAGCTGTTTTTT. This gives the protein CASSLFARGNTGELFF.

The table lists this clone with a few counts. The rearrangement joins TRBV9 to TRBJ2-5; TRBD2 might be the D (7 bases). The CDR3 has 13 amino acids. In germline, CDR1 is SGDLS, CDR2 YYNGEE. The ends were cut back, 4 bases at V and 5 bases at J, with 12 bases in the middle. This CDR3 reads CASSTGGGETQYF. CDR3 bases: TGTGCCAGCAGCACGGGGGGCGGTGAGACCCAGTACTTC.

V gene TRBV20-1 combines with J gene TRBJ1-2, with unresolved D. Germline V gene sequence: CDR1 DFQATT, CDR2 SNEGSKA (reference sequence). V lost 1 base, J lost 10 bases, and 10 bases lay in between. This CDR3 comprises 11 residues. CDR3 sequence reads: CSARVGGHYTF. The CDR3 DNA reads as TGCAGTGCTAGAGTCGGAGGTCACTACACCTTC.

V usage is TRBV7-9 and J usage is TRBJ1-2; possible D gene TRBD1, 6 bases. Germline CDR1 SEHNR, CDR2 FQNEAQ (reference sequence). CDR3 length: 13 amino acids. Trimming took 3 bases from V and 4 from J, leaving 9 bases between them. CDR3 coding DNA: TGTGCCAGCAGCTTGGGGACACTCTATGGCTACACCTTC. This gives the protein CASSLGTLYGYTF.

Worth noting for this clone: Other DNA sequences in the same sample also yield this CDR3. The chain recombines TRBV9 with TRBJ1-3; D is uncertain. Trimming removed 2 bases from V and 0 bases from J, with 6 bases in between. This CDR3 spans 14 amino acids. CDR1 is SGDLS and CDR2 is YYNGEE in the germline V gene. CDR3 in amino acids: CASSVAVSGNTIYF. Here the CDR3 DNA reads TGTGCCAGCAGCGTGGCGGTCTCTGGAAACACCATATATTTT.

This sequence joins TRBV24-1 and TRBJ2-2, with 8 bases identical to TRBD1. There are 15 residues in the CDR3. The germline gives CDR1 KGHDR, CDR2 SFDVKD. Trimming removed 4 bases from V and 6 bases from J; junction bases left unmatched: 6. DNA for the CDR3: TGTGCCACCAGTGACCCGGGCAGGGGGCCCGGGGAGCTGTTTTTT. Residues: CATSDPGRGPGELFF.

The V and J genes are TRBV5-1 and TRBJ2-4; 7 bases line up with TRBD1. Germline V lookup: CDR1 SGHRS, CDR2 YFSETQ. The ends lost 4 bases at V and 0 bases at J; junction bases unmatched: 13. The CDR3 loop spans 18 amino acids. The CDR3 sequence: CASSPRQGDGLAKNIQYF. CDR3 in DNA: TGCGCCAGCAGCCCCCGACAGGGCGATGGATTAGCCAAAAACATTCAGTACTTC.